These T cell receptor beta chains were read from a single sample in a study of identical twins. A single record per CDR3 protein comes from TCRdb applying MiXCR to the 5' RACE reads. Of 550,000 to 700,000 distinct CDR3 sequences in the sample, 21% were seen once. These records were also assigned to another study, of T cells expressing NK-cell markers.

Sequencing was carried out using PBMCs. These receptors were obtained from a woman under 30 in good health. CDR3s include the opening cysteine and the closing phenylalanine or tryptophan. Each record gives: clone size, D gene, V gene, J gene, CDR3 protein, CDR3 DNA. D genes are given only for firm matches. A clone size is listed for some rows: how often the clone was seen (once, few, many), or a class if it is expanded.

few	.	TRBV20-1	TRBJ2-2	CSAAGGFDTGELFF	TGCAGTGCCGCCGGTGGGTTTGACACCGGGGAGCTGTTTTTT
.	.	TRBV7-2	TRBJ2-1	CASRPPGREFSNEQFF	TGTGCCAGCAGGCCTCCAGGACGGGAGTTTTCCAATGAGCAGTTCTTC
many	.	TRBV5-1	TRBJ2-3	CASSIGGTDTQYF	TGCGCCAGCAGCATAGGGGGCACAGATACGCAGTATTTT
.	TRBD2	TRBV9	TRBJ2-5	CASSVESGGGYGTQYF	TGTGCCAGCAGCGTAGAGAGCGGGGGCGGATACGGGACCCAGTACTTC
.	TRBD2	TRBV10-1	TRBJ2-1	CASSRLAGSGNEQFF	TGCGCCAGCAGTCGGCTAGCGGGAAGTGGGAATGAGCAGTTCTTC
few	.	TRBV28	TRBJ2-5	CASSLSPQGGQETQYF	TGTGCCAGCAGTTTATCCCCACAGGGAGGCCAAGAGACCCAGTACTTC
.	.	TRBV20-1	TRBJ2-5	CSARDHRRGTGETQYF	TGCAGTGCTAGAGATCATAGAAGAGGCACGGGGGAGACCCAGTACTTC
.	TRBD1	TRBV12-3/TRBV12-4	TRBJ2-7	CASSLGQFNEQYF	TGTGCCAGCAGCTTGGGACAGTTCAACGAGCAGTACTTC
few	.	TRBV11-2	TRBJ2-2	CASSVQGTGELFF	TGTGCCAGCAGCGTCCAGGGGACCGGGGAGCTGTTTTTT
.	TRBD2	TRBV20-1	TRBJ2-1	CSASLAGARQFF	TGTAGTGCTAGCCTAGCGGGGGCCCGCCAGTTCTTC
once	TRBD2	TRBV28	TRBJ2-3	CASSSGTSGPWDTQYF	TGTGCCAGCAGTTCCGGGACTAGCGGCCCCTGGGATACGCAGTATTTT
few	.	TRBV7-2	TRBJ1-5	CASSFSQGVHLAQHF	TGTGCCAGCAGCTTCAGCCAGGGAGTCCATCTGGCCCAGCATTTT
.	TRBD2	TRBV12-3/TRBV12-4	TRBJ2-1	CASSFERGNEQFF	TGTGCCAGCAGTTTCGAGCGGGGCAATGAGCAGTTCTTC
.	.	TRBV12-3/TRBV12-4	TRBJ1-4	CASSFRPGEKLFF	TGTGCCAGCAGTTTCCGTCCAGGGGAAAAACTGTTTTTT
.	.	TRBV20-1	TRBJ1-5	CSARGWGHQPQHF	TGCAGTGCTAGGGGATGGGGCCATCAGCCCCAGCATTTT
.	.	TRBV12-3/TRBV12-4	TRBJ1-1	CASSPQELNTEAFF	TGTGCCAGCAGCCCCCAGGAGCTCAACACTGAAGCTTTCTTT
.	TRBD2	TRBV10-3	TRBJ2-5	CAISAARGGGETQYF	TGTGCCATCAGTGCGGCGCGGGGGGGCGGAGAGACCCAGTACTTC
.	TRBD2	TRBV15	TRBJ2-3	CATSRDPTSGRGGGTDTQYF	TGTGCCACCAGCAGAGACCCGACTAGCGGGAGAGGAGGCGGCACAGATACGCAGTATTTT
.	TRBD1	TRBV5-4	TRBJ2-1	CASSRTGRDEQFF	TGTGCCAGCAGCCGGACAGGGAGAGATGAGCAGTTCTTC
.	.	TRBV4-3	TRBJ2-7	CASSQDLYRGYEQYF	TGCGCCAGCAGCCAAGATCTCTACCGTGGGTACGAGCAGTACTTC
.	TRBD1	TRBV2	TRBJ2-2	CASRDRGGTGELFF	TGTGCCAGCAGAGACAGGGGGGGGACCGGGGAGCTGTTTTTT
few	.	TRBV27	TRBJ2-1	CASRMRQGGPLASGNEQFF	TGTGCCAGCAGAATGCGACAGGGAGGGCCACTAGCGTCTGGCAATGAGCAGTTCTTC
few	.	TRBV20-1	TRBJ1-5	CSASPGKAHNQPQHF	TGCAGTGCTTCTCCAGGGAAAGCCCACAATCAGCCCCAGCATTTT
.	.	TRBV20-1	TRBJ2-1	CSARSEGNEQFF	TGCAGTGCTAGAAGTGAAGGGAATGAGCAGTTCTTC
.	.	TRBV5-1	TRBJ2-2	CATSRGASNTGELFF	TGCGCCACATCGAGGGGGGCCTCGAACACCGGGGAGCTGTTTTTT
.	.	TRBV2	TRBJ2-2	CASGRDRDNTGELFF	TGTGCCAGCGGGAGGGACAGAGACAACACCGGGGAGCTGTTTTTT
few	.	TRBV6-5	TRBJ2-1	CASSYPGVASNEQFF	TGTGCCAGCAGTTACCCGGGAGTAGCGAGCAATGAGCAGTTCTTC
few	.	TRBV4-3	TRBJ2-1	CASSQVSGRNEQFF	TGCGCCAGCAGCCAAGTCTCGGGCCGGAATGAGCAGTTCTTC
few	.	TRBV12-5	TRBJ1-2	CASGLVTGSAGYGYTF	TGTGCTAGTGGTTTGGTCACAGGGTCGGCGGGCTATGGCTACACCTTC
.	TRBD2	TRBV20-1	TRBJ2-7	CSAPKAGVGYSYEQYF	TGCAGTGCTCCGAAAGCGGGAGTGGGTTATTCCTACGAGCAGTACTTC
few	.	TRBV12-3/TRBV12-4	TRBJ2-7	CASSLVGRGDDEQYF	TGTGCCAGCAGTTTAGTTGGCAGGGGGGACGACGAGCAGTACTTC
few	.	TRBV27	TRBJ2-6	CASSISISGANVLTF	TGTGCCAGCAGTATCAGCATCTCTGGGGCCAACGTCCTGACTTTC
.	.	TRBV20-1	TRBJ1-2	CSAVRSSGYGYTF	TGCAGTGCGGTGCGAAGCTCAGGCTATGGCTACACCTTC
.	.	TRBV29-1	TRBJ1-5	CSVAAQGNQPQHF	TGCAGCGTTGCTGCTCAGGGGAATCAGCCCCAGCATTTT
few	TRBD2	TRBV20-1	TRBJ2-1	CSARLAGGLNEQFF	TGCAGTGCTAGACTAGCGGGAGGTCTGAATGAGCAGTTCTTC
.	.	TRBV29-1	TRBJ1-1	CSVDRAFLGEAFF	TGCAGCGTTGACAGGGCCTTTTTAGGTGAAGCTTTCTTT
many	.	TRBV6-1	TRBJ2-1	CASSEAGGSYNEQFF	TGTGCCAGCAGTGAAGCGGGGGGCTCCTACAATGAGCAGTTCTTC
.	TRBD1	TRBV6-5	TRBJ1-2	CASSYGPGTGVGLYGYTF	TGTGCCAGCAGTTACGGCCCCGGGACAGGGGTCGGCCTCTATGGCTACACCTTC
few	.	TRBV29-1	TRBJ1-1	CSAWSRITEAFF	TGCAGCGCTTGGTCGAGAATCACTGAAGCTTTCTTT
few	TRBD1	TRBV12-3/TRBV12-4	TRBJ1-4	CASSPRTGGYEKLFF	TGTGCCAGCAGTCCTCGGACAGGGGGGTACGAAAAACTGTTTTTT
many	.	TRBV2	TRBJ1-1	CASSVAIRTEAFF	TGTGCCAGCAGTGTCGCGATTCGCACTGAAGCTTTCTTT
few	.	TRBV5-5	TRBJ1-2	CASSFFREDGYTF	TGTGCCAGCAGCTTTTTTCGGGAGGATGGCTACACCTTC
.	.	TRBV29-1	TRBJ2-5	CSVGSGMETQYF	TGCAGCGTTGGATCCGGGATGGAGACCCAGTACTTC
.	TRBD1	TRBV15	TRBJ2-5	CATSGTGGAEETQYF	TGTGCCACCAGCGGAACAGGGGGCGCCGAGGAGACCCAGTACTTC